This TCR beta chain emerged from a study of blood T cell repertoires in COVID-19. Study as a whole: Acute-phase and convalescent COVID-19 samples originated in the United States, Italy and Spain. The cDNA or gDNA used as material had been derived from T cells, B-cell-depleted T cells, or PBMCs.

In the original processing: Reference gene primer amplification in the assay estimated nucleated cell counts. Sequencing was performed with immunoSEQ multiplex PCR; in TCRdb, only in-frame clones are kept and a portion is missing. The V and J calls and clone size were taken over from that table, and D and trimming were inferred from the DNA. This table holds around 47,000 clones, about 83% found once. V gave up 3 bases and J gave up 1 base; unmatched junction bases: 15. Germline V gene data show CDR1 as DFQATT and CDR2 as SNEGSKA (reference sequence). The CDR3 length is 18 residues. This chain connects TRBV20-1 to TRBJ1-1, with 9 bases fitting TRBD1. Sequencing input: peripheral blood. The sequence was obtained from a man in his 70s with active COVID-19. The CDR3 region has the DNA TGCAGTGCTAGTCCCACAGGGGGCGGAAAATTAGGGAACACTGAAGCTTTCTTT. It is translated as CSASPTGGGKLGNTEAFF.